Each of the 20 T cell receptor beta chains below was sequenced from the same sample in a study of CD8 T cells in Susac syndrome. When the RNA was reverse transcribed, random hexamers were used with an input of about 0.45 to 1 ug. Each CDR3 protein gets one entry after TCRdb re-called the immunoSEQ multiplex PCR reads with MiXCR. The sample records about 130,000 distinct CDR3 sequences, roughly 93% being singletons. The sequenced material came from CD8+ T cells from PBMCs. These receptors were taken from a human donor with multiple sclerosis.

The CDR3 DNA reads TGTGCCAGCAGCAGGGGGGATCTAGCGTCTGGGGCCAACGTCCTGACTTTC. Translating gives CASSRGDLASGANVLTF. The rearrangement joins TRBV7-6 to TRBJ2-6; the D gene could be TRBD1 or TRBD2 (6 bases each). CDR3 length: 17 residues. CDR1 SGHVS and CDR2 FNYEAQ come from the germline V gene. V was trimmed by 5 bases and J by 1 base, leaving 15 bases between them.

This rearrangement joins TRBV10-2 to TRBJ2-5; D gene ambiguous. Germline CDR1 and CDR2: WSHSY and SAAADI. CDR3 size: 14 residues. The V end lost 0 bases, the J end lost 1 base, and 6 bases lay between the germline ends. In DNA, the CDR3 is TGCGCCAGCAGTGAGTCTGGCAGCCAAGAGACCCAGTACTTC. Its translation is CASSESGSQETQYF.

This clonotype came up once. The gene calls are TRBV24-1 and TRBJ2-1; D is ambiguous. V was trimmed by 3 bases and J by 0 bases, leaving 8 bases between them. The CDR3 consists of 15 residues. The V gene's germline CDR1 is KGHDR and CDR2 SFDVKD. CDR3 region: CATSDRRSSYNEQFF. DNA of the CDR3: TGTGCCACCAGTGATAGACGGAGCTCCTACAATGAGCAGTTCTTC.

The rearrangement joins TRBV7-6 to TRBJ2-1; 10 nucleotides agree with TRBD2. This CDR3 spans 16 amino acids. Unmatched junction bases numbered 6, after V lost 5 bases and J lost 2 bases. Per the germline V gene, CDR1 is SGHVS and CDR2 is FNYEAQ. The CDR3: CASSALAGAAYNEQFF. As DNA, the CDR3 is TGTGCCAGCAGCGCGCTAGCGGGAGCCGCCTACAATGAGCAGTTCTTC.

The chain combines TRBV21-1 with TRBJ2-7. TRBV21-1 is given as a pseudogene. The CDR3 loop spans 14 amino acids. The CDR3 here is CASSKLTEDYEQYV. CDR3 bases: TGTGCCAGCAGCAAGCTAACAGAGGACTACGAGCAGTACGTC.

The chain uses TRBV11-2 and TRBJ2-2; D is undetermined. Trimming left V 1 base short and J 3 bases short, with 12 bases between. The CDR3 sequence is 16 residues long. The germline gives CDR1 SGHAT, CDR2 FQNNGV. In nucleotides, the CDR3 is TGTGCCAGCAGCTTAGTTCGGTCAGCCTACACCGGGGAGCTGTTTTTT. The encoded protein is CASSLVRSAYTGELFF.

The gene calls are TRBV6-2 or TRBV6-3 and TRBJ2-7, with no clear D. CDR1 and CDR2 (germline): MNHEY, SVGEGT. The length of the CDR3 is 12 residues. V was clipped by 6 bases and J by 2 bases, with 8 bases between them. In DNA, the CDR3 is TGTGCCAGCAGCGGCCGGGCCTACGAGCAGTACGTC. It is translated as CASSGRAYEQYV.

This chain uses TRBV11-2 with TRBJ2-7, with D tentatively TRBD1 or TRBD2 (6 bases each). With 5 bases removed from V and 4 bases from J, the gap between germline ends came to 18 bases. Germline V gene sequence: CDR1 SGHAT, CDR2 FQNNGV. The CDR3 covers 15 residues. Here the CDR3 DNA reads TGTGCCAGCAGCGACGGGGGCCCTGTCCTTTACGAGCAGTACTTC. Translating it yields CASSDGGPVLYEQYF.

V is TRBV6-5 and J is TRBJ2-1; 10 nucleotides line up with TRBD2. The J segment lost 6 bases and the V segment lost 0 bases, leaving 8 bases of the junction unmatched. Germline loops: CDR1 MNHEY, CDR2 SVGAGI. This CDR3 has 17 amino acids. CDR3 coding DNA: TGTGCCAGCAGTTACTCCAGGCTAGCGGGAGTGGCCAATGAGCAGTTCTTC. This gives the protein CASSYSRLAGVANEQFF.

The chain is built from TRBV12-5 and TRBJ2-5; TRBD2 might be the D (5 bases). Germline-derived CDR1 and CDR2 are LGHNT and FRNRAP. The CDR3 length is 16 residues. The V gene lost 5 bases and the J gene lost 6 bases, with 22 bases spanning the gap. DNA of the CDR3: TGTGCTAGTGGTCGTACGCCGCCGACTACGGGGAAGACCCAGTACTTC. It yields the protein CASGRTPPTTGKTQYF.

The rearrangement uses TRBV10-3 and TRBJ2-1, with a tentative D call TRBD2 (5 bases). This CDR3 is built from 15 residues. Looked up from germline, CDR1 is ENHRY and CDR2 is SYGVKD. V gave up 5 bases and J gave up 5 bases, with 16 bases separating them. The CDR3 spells CAISQRGSENNEQFF. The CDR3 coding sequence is TGTGCCATCAGTCAGAGAGGGAGCGAGAACAATGAGCAGTTCTTC.

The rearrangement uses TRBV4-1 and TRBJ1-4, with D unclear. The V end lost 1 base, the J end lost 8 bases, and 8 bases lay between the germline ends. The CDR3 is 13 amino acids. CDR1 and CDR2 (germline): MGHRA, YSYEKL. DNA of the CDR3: TGCGCCAGCAGCCAAGGTGCGGGAGAAAAACTGTTTTTT. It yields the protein CASSQGAGEKLFF.

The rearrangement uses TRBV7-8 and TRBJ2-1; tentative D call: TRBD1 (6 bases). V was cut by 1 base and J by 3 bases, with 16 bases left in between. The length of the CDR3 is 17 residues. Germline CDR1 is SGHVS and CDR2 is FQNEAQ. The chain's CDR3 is CASSLGQALLLYNEQFF. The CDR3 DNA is TGTGCCAGCAGCTTAGGACAGGCCCTCCTTCTCTACAATGAGCAGTTCTTC.

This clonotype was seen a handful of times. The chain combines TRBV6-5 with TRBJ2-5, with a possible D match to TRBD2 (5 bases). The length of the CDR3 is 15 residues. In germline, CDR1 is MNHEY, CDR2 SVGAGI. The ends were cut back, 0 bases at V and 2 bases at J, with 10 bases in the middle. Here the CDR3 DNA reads TGTGCCAGCAGTTACTCGAAGACGGGACAAGAGACCCAGTACTTC. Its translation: CASSYSKTGQETQYF.

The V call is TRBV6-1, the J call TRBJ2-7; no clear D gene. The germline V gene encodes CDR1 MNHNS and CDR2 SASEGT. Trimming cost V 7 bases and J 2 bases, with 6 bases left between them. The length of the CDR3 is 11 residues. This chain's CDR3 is CASISAYEQYV. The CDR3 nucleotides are TGTGCCAGCATTTCGGCCTACGAGCAGTACGTC.

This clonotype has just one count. CDR3 bases: TGTGCCAGCAGCCAACCAATAACCAGCGGGGACCAAGATATGGTGGAGACCCAGTACTTC. Translating it yields CASSQPITSGDQDMVETQYF. The V gene is TRBV11-1, the J gene TRBJ2-5, with 7 bases lining up with TRBD2. This CDR3 comprises 20 residues. In germline, CDR1 is SGHAT, CDR2 FQDESV (reference sequence). Trimming took 5 bases from V and 5 from J; bases not matched to a gene: 26.

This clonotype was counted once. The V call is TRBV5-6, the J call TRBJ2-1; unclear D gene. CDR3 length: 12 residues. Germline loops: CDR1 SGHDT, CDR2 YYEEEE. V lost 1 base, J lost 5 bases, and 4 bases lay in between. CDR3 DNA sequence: TGTGCCAGCAGCTTGAATGACAATGAGCAGTTCTTC. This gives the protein CASSLNDNEQFF.

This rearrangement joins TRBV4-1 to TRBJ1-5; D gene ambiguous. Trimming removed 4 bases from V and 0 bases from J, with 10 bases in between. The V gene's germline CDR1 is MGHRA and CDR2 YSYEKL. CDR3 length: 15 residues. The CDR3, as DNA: TGCGCCAGCAGCCCCCAGAGGCTTAGCAATCAGCCCCAGCATTTT. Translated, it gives CASSPQRLSNQPQHF.

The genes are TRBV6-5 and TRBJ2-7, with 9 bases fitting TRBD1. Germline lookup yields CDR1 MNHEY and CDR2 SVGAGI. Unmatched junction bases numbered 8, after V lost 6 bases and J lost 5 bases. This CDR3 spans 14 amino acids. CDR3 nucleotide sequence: TGTGCCAGCAGCCGCGGGGGACAGGGTGACGAGCAGTACGTC. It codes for CASSRGGQGDEQYV.

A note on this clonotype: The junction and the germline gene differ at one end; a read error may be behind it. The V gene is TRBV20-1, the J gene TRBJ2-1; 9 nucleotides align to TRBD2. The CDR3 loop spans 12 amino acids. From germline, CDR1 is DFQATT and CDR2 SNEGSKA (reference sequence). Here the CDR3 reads CSARPGTSRPIF. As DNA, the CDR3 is TGCAGTGCTAGACCCGGGACTAGCAGACCGATCTTC.